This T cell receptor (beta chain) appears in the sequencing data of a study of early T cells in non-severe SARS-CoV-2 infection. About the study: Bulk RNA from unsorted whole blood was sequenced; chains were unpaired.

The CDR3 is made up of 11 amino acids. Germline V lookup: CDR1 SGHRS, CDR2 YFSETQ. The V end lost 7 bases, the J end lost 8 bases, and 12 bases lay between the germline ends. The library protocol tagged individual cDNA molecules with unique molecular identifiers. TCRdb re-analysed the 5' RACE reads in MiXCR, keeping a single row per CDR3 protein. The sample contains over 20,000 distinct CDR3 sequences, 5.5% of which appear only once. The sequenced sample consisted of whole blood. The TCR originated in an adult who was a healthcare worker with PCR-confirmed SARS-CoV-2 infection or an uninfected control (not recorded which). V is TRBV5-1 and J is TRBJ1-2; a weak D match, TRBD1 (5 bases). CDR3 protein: CASGEQGGYTF. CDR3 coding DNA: TGCGCCAGCGGGGAGCAGGGAGGCTACACCTTC.